The text below deals with one TCR beta chain. Its antigen remains unidentified. The record has no base qualities; no much larger clone is one base away. These data belong to a study of blood T cell repertoires in COVID-19 (dated by TCRdb to about 2020). Regarding the research as a whole: Samples covering the acute and convalescent phases of COVID-19 were provided by collaborators in the United States, Italy and Spain. The material from the prospective study consisted of cDNA or gDNA derived from T cells, B-cell-depleted T cells, or PBMCs. The dataset comprised deeply sampled blood TCRbeta repertoires from subjects exposed to, actively infected with, or recovered from COVID-19. A freely available public database, intended as a resource for researchers studying the immune response to SARS-CoV-2, is where the repertoires were released. Samples were obtained from the ongoing ImmuneRACE study (first 160 participants) and from 1,254 subjects provided by 6 global collaborators. Nearly every sample came with metadata listing a de-identified subject ID, COVID-19 status, age in years and sex. Where HLA class I and class II types were available, the types were taken from metadata supplied by the sample provider, not from assay-based typing.

In the prospective study, participants were about 18 to 95 years old, resided in about two dozen geographic areas of the United States, and were enrolled through a virtual design. In the prospective study, participants were assigned to cohorts based on the clinical history participants reported in a screening survey and a study questionnaire. Recovered participants in ImmuneRACE Cohort 3 were defined as having two consecutive negative NP/OP PCR tests, clearance from a healthcare professional, or resolution of symptoms. Mobile phlebotomists in the prospective study collected whole blood, serum and a nasopharyngeal or oropharyngeal swab from every participant. Over an approximately 2-month period, participants in the prospective study had the option of providing additional blood draws and questionnaires. Blood samples from the prospective study were shipped frozen or at room temperature prior to DNA extraction.

Per the germline V gene, SGHRS is the CDR1 and YFSETQ is the CDR2. The trim is 1 base for V and 8 bases for J, with a gap of 15 bases between the germline ends. Measured from the cysteine to the phenylalanine, the CDR3 is 14 residues long. Solely the CDR3 DNA is kept, with 42 bases framed from the first base. The immunoSEQ Assay, a bias-controlled multiplex PCR, was used to amplify TCRbeta CDR3 regions from genomic DNA. The paper's processing steps were these. The number of nucleated cells in each sample was estimated from the amplification of reference gene primers within the assay. To quantify the absolute abundance of each unique TCRbeta CDR3 rearrangement, sequence reads were collapsed and filtered. For each sample, productive Simpson clonality was calculated as the square root of Simpson's diversity index across productive rearrangements. Not all clones reach the TCRdb copy of this immuneACCESS table, which keeps in-frame sequences only. Checked studies attribute under half of the gap to unresolved V genes and leave the rest unexplained. V and J calls and clone size follow that table, whereas D and trimming were derived from the DNA. The table for this sample lists around 220,000 clones; about four fifths of them were counted only once. Approximately 7.3% of the sample is held by the ten biggest clonotypes.

Summary of the overall study and its limitations: Clinical and demographic metadata were provided uncurated, with the amount varying by source and participant.

The sequence was collected from a woman between 40 and 50 years old who had recovered from COVID-19. Sequenced sample: PBMCs or T cells enriched from blood (not recorded which). The chain was built from TRBV5-1 and TRBJ1-2; the D gene is possibly TRBD1, with 6 bases matching. The CDR3 region reads CASSLRGGPPGYTF. The nucleotides read TGCGCCAGCAGCTTGAGGGGGGGACCCCCCGGCTACACCTTC.